Shown below are 27 T cell receptor beta chains from a single sample sequenced in a study of cytomegalovirus exposure and HLA in healthy donors. The PCR contained 60 Vbeta and 13 Jbeta primers. Only in-frame clones appear in the TCRdb table, and some are missing; sequencing was by immunoSEQ multiplex PCR. In the table there are about 200,000 clones, around 80% of which are singletons. Input material: PBMCs. Receptors originate from a young man in good health and CMV-seronegative.

The CDR3 DNA sequence: TGCGCCAGCAGCTTGGCCTTCGGGAATCGGGACACTGAAGCTTTCTTT. It codes for CASSLAFGNRDTEAFF. The rearrangement links TRBV5-1 to TRBJ1-1, with D uncertain. Trimming left V 0 bases short and J 3 bases short, with 15 bases between. CDR3 size: 16 residues. CDR1 is SGHRS and CDR2 is YFSETQ in the germline V gene.

V gene TRBV28 combines with J gene TRBJ2-3, with 9 bases matching TRBD2. After removal of 4 bases from V and 3 bases from J, the junction contained 14 bases not matched to a gene. Germline assignment: CDR1 MDHEN and CDR2 SYDVKM. This CDR3 is built from 18 residues. The CDR3 is CASSWAGRGGLATDTQYF. DNA for the CDR3: TGTGCCAGCAGTTGGGCGGGGCGGGGGGGCCTGGCGACAGATACGCAGTATTTT.

V usage is TRBV7-9 and J usage is TRBJ1-5, with 10 bases aligning to TRBD1. The CDR3 covers 16 residues. V lost 3 bases, J lost 0 bases, and 2 bases stayed unmatched. The germline V gene has CDR1 SEHNR and CDR2 FQNEAQ (reference sequence). The CDR3: CASSFGTGASNQPQHF. The CDR3 DNA reads TGTGCCAGCAGCTTTGGGACAGGGGCTAGCAATCAGCCCCAGCATTTT. The full variable domain, completed using reference TRBV7-9 and TRBJ1-5, is DTGVSQNPRHKITKRGQNVTFRCDPISEHNRLYWYRQTLGQGPEFLTYFQNEAQLEKSRLLSDRFSAERPKGSFSTLEIQRTEQGDSAMYLCASSFGTGASNQPQHFGDGTRLSIL.

The chain has TRBV5-6 and TRBJ1-1; possibly TRBD1 for D (5 bases). V lost 1 base to trimming and J lost 4 bases, with 20 bases between them. There are 17 residues in the CDR3. CDR1 and CDR2 from the germline V gene are SGHDT and YYEEEE. CDR3 sequence (DNA): TGTGCCAGCAGCTTGTTTGCGACAGAGCTAAGGGGCACTGAAGCTTTCTTT. This sequence encodes CASSLFATELRGTEAFF.

This clone was seen more than once but under ten times. J is TRBJ1-1 and V is TRBV30; D is unclear. Trimming stripped 4 bases from V and 11 bases from J, with 14 bases between. The CDR3 is made up of 11 amino acids. From germline, CDR1 is GTSNPN and CDR2 SVGIG (reference sequence). CDR3 in amino acids: CAWKRLTWAFF. In nucleotides, the CDR3 is TGTGCCTGGAAGAGGTTGACGTGGGCTTTCTTT.

This clone was observed a few times. V and J are TRBV29-1 and TRBJ1-1; possible D gene TRBD1, 6 bases. V was trimmed by 6 bases and J by 1 base, leaving 9 bases between them. Germline loops: CDR1 SQVTM, CDR2 ANQGSEA. This CDR3 has 12 amino acids. The CDR3 DNA sequence: TGCAGCGTAGGACAGACGAACACTGAAGCTTTCTTT. The encoded protein is CSVGQTNTEAFF. The full variable domain, completed using reference TRBV29-1 and TRBJ1-1, is SAVISQKPSRDICQRGTSLTIQCQVDSQVTMMFWYRQQPGQSLTLIATANQGSEATYESGFVIDKFPISRPNLTFSTLTVSNMSPEDSSIYLCSVGQTNTEAFFGQGTRLTVV.

The chain couples TRBV27 to TRBJ2-7; TRBD1 matches at 9 bases. The ends lost 3 bases at V and 5 bases at J; junction bases unmatched: 5. CDR1 is MNHEY and CDR2 is SMNVEV in the germline V gene (reference sequence). The CDR3 contains 14 residues. DNA of the CDR3: TGTGCCAGCAGTTTTAACAGGGGGCTCGACGAGCAGTACTTC. It codes for CASSFNRGLDEQYF.

The V and J genes are TRBV2 and TRBJ2-5; 10 nucleotides line up with TRBD1. Germline CDR1 reads SNHLY; CDR2 reads FYNNEI. V was clipped by 5 bases and J by 4 bases; unmatched bases: 4. The CDR3 has 14 residues. DNA of the CDR3: TGTGCCAGCAGTAGAGACAGGGGGCGAGAGACCCAGTACTTC. Translation gives CASSRDRGRETQYF.

The chain employs TRBV7-8 and TRBJ1-1; tentative D call: TRBD1 (6 bases). Germline CDR1 is SGHVS and CDR2 is FQNEAQ. This CDR3 comprises 16 residues. V was shortened by 6 bases and J by 0 bases, with 17 bases between the two germline ends. The CDR3 DNA is TGTGCCAGCAGAGGACTTCCGGGACATTTGAACACTGAAGCTTTCTTT. Its protein is CASRGLPGHLNTEAFF.

This chain uses TRBV16 with TRBJ2-1, with 7 bases matching TRBD1. After removal of 4 bases from V and 8 bases from J, the junction contained 5 bases not matched to a gene. Germline V gene lookup returns CDR1 KGHSY and CDR2 FQNENV. The CDR3 runs to 13 residues. The chain's CDR3 is CASSLNRGDEQFF. Written as DNA, the CDR3 is TGTGCCAGCAGCCTCAACAGGGGCGATGAGCAGTTCTTC. Combining the CDR3 with reference TRBV16 and TRBJ2-1 gives the whole variable domain GEEVAQTPKHLVRGEGQKAKLYCAPIKGHSYVFWYQQVLKNEFKFLISFQNENVFDETGMPKERFSAKCLPNSPCSLEIQATKLEDSAVYFCASSLNRGDEQFFGPGTRLTVL.

V is TRBV19 and J is TRBJ1-5, with a possible D match to TRBD1 (6 bases). Germline V gene lookup returns CDR1 LNHDA and CDR2 SQIVND (reference sequence). The V and J ends lost 6 bases and 3 bases respectively, with 15 bases between them. CDR3 length: 15 amino acids. CDR3 nucleotide sequence: TGTGCCAGTAGCAGAGCTACAGGGAACAATCAGCCCCAGCATTTT. Its protein product is CASSRATGNNQPQHF.

The chain recombines TRBV4-2 with TRBJ2-1, with D perhaps TRBD2 (5 bases). V was clipped by 2 bases and J by 6 bases, with 11 bases between them. CDR1 and CDR2 (germline): LGHNA, YNFKEQ. The CDR3 covers 14 residues. The CDR3 bases are TGTGCCAGCAGCCAAAGGAAAGGAGGCAATGAGCAGTTCTTC. It encodes CASSQRKGGNEQFF.

This chain joins TRBV13 and TRBJ2-7; 12 positions match TRBD2. J gave up 2 bases and V 5 bases, and 7 bases lay outside the gene matches. The CDR3 spans 16 residues. Germline V CDR1 and CDR2: PRHDT, FYEKMQ (reference sequence). The CDR3: CASSHNLAGGPYEQYF. The DNA of the CDR3 is TGTGCCAGCAGCCATAATCTAGCGGGGGGGCCCTACGAGCAGTACTTC.

This chain connects TRBV4-2 to TRBJ1-4; D unclear. In germline, CDR1 is LGHNA, CDR2 YNFKEQ. This CDR3 has 19 amino acids. With 0 bases removed from V and 0 bases from J, the gap between germline ends came to 17 bases. CDR3 amino acids: CASSQDLPGQVATNEKLFF. In DNA, the CDR3 is TGTGCCAGCAGCCAAGATCTCCCTGGGCAGGTAGCAACTAATGAAAAACTGTTTTTT.

The chain couples TRBV4-3 to TRBJ2-7; 8 bases fit TRBD1. Unmatched junction bases numbered 8, after V lost 4 bases and J lost 3 bases. The CDR3 consists of 15 residues. The germline V gene has CDR1 LGHNA and CDR2 YSLEER. The CDR3 loop reads CASSRDRGLGYEQYF. CDR3 coding DNA: TGCGCCAGCAGCCGCGACAGGGGATTAGGCTACGAGCAGTACTTC.

The chain couples TRBV7-2 to TRBJ1-6; D unresolved. This CDR3 is built from 15 residues. Germline-derived CDR1 and CDR2 are SGHTA and FQGNSA. V lost 2 bases and J lost 7, with 12 bases in between. The CDR3 protein is CASSLSPGGNSPLHF. CDR3 DNA: TGTGCCAGCAGCTTAAGTCCAGGCGGGAATTCACCCCTCCACTTT.

This clone was observed a few times. The genes are TRBV28 and TRBJ2-2; possible D gene TRBD2, 6 bases. The germline V gene encodes CDR1 MDHEN and CDR2 SYDVKM. Trimming left V 2 bases short and J 3 bases short, with 10 bases between. This CDR3 is built from 15 residues. CDR3 residues: CASSLVGGDTGELFF. CDR3 nucleotide sequence: TGTGCCAGCAGTTTAGTCGGAGGGGACACCGGGGAGCTGTTTTTT.

The V gene is TRBV7-9, the J gene TRBJ2-3; D is perhaps TRBD2 (5 bases). The V gene lost 2 bases and the J gene lost 1 base, with 19 bases spanning the gap. The length of the CDR3 is 18 residues. CDR1 is SEHNR, CDR2 FQNEAQ, per germline (reference sequence). The DNA of the CDR3 is TGTGCCAGCAGCTTAAGAGTGAACTACGAGGGAGGCACAGATACGCAGTATTTT. Translation: CASSLRVNYEGGTDTQYF.

J is TRBJ2-7 and V is TRBV5-1, with D perhaps TRBD1 (6 bases). CDR1 is SGHRS, CDR2 YFSETQ, per germline. Trimming left V 0 bases short and J 1 base short, with 14 bases between. This CDR3 is 16 amino acids long. The chain's CDR3 is CASSLVGAATSYEQYF. CDR3 sequence (DNA): TGCGCCAGCAGCTTGGTGGGGGCAGCTACTTCCTACGAGCAGTACTTC.

This clone was seen only a few times. The chain links TRBV7-2 to TRBJ2-7; 8 bases are a match to TRBD2. The V and J ends lost 0 bases and 4 bases, in that order; junction bases with no gene match: 11. Germline V gene sequence: CDR1 SGHTA, CDR2 FQGNSA. This CDR3 region has 17 residues. CDR3: CASSLARQLASGYEQYF. The CDR3 region has the DNA TGTGCCAGCAGCTTAGCGAGGCAATTGGCTAGCGGGTACGAGCAGTACTTC. The full variable domain, its missing parts supplied by reference TRBV7-2 and TRBJ2-7, is GAGVSQSPSNKVTEKGKDVELRCDPISGHTALYWYRQSLGQGLEFLIYFQGNSAPDKSGLPSDRFSAERTGGSVSTLTIQRTQQEDSAVYLCASSLARQLASGYEQYFGPGTRLTVT.

V gene TRBV2 combines with J gene TRBJ1-1; no reliable D call. The CDR3 has 11 amino acids. The germline V gene encodes CDR1 SNHLY and CDR2 FYNNEI. V lost 8 bases and J lost 1, with 5 bases in between. CDR3 coding DNA: TGTGCCAGCCGGGAGAACACTGAAGCTTTCTTT. Protein: CASRENTEAFF.

This chain links TRBV28 with TRBJ2-7, with TRBD1 identical over 9 bases. CDR3 size: 16 residues. Per germline, CDR1 MDHEN and CDR2 SYDVKM. J lost 5 bases, V lost 5 bases, and 13 bases had no gene match. Here the CDR3 DNA reads TGTGCCAGCAGTCCCCGGAACAGGGGGCGGCAGAACGAGCAGTACTTC. Protein: CASSPRNRGRQNEQYF.

The chain couples TRBV2 to TRBJ1-5; no firm D call. CDR1 and CDR2 from the germline V gene are SNHLY and FYNNEI. Trimming stripped 6 bases from V and 2 bases from J, with 11 bases between. This CDR3 has 14 amino acids. CDR3 region: CASRNELGNQPQHF. CDR3 nucleotide sequence: TGTGCCAGCAGGAACGAACTAGGCAATCAGCCCCAGCATTTT.

This chain connects TRBV5-1 to TRBJ1-2; 7 nucleotides align to TRBD1. The CDR3 runs to 14 residues. Germline V gene data show CDR1 as SGHRS and CDR2 as YFSETQ. J lost 8 bases, V lost 0 bases, and 7 bases had no gene match. The CDR3 loop reads CASSLVGQGEGYTF. In DNA form, the CDR3 reads TGCGCCAGCAGCTTGGTGGGGCAGGGGGAAGGCTACACCTTC.

The rearrangement uses TRBV6-1 and TRBJ1-5; weak D call: TRBD1 (6 bases). CDR3 size: 16 residues. Between the trimmed V and J ends, which lost 1 base and 3 bases, there was a span of 13 bases. In germline, CDR1 is MNHNS, CDR2 SASEGT. The CDR3 DNA sequence: TGTGCCAGCAGTGAAGGAGGCAGGGGAAACAATCAGCCCCAGCATTTT. This encodes CASSEGGRGNNQPQHF.

The chain is built from TRBV19 and TRBJ1-5, with D unclear. V lost 5 bases and J 2 bases, leaving 10 bases between the germline ends. This CDR3 has 14 residues. Germline CDR1 and CDR2: LNHDA and SQIVND (reference sequence). The CDR3 DNA reads as TGTGCCAGTAGTCTCCGAGTAGGCAATCAGCCCCAGCATTTT. Amino acid sequence: CASSLRVGNQPQHF.

In nucleotides, the CDR3 is TGTGCCAGCCAGACAGGGAGGAACACTGAAGCTTTCTTT. It specifies CASQTGRNTEAFF. This chain connects TRBV19 to TRBJ1-1; 7 nucleotides align to TRBD1. Germline CDR1 is LNHDA and CDR2 is SQIVND (reference sequence). V dropped 9 bases and J dropped 1; count of bases not matched to a gene: 5. The CDR3 totals 13 residues.